This T cell receptor (beta chain) was identified during a study of T cell repertoires in cytomegalovirus infection. The CDR3 loop spans 18 amino acids. The germline V gene has CDR1 MNHEY and CDR2 SVGAGI. V was clipped by 7 bases and J by 2 bases; unmatched bases: 12. TCRdb passed the reads through MiXCR, listing each CDR3 protein once. The sample comprises more than 250,000 distinct CDR3 sequences, 25% of which are singletons, and about an eighth rests with the top ten. This clonotype was seen only a few times. Its antigen is unknown. This receptor was identified in a human donor in good health (CMV status not recorded). Some clones in this sample may be carry-over from other donors' samples. This chain uses TRBV6-5 with TRBJ2-7; the match to TRBD2 covers 15 bases. The source material was cultured PBMCs, sampled from culture after CMV antigen stimulation. CDR3 DNA sequence: TGTGCCAGCATGGCAGGGAGGACTAGCGGGAGGGGCACCTACGAGCAGTACTTC. The encoded protein is CASMAGRTSGRGTYEQYF.